Described below is a single T cell receptor beta chain sequence and its context. The junction and the germline gene differ at one end; a read error may be behind it. Other nucleotide sequences from this sample produce the same CDR3. The sample comes from a study of blood T cell repertoires in COVID-19. Authors' processing steps: By means of reference gene primer amplification, nucleated cell counts were estimated. Some clones are missing from TCRdb's copy, which holds only in-frame ones; the method was immunoSEQ multiplex PCR. Clonal size and the V and J genes are those of that table, whereas D and trimming came from the DNA. The repertoire holds 40,000 or so clones, with about nine tenths as singletons. CDR1 is MNHNS, CDR2 SASEGT, per germline. The length of the CDR3 is 15 residues.

The chain couples TRBV6-1 to TRBJ1-5; TRBD1 might be the D (6 bases). This TCR came from a human donor in a cohort sampled during active COVID-19. Material: peripheral blood. The CDR3 loop is CASSEALGGDQPQHF. The CDR3 region has the DNA TGTGCTAGCAGTGAAGCGTTAGGGGGAGATCAGCCCCAGCATTTT.